This T cell receptor beta chain was recovered during a study of T cells in Graves' hyperthyroidism and ophthalmopathy. General observations from the study: With a median lead of about 6.9 months before onset, the model predicted ophthalmopathy.

RNA transcripts were the template for amplifying TCR beta CDR3 regions. HTBI primers drove first-round RT-PCR of the TCR CDR3. Via MiXCR, TCRdb re-called the multiplex PCR reads, giving one row per CDR3 protein. The repertoire holds approximately 530,000 distinct CDR3 sequences, with approximately 16% as singletons. This clonotype was counted many times. Its antigen remains unidentified. In germline, CDR1 is MNHEY, CDR2 SVGEGT. Trimming removed 7 bases from V and 6 bases from J, with 8 bases in between. The CDR3 runs 11 residues. The specimen was blood. This clonotype was obtained from a woman between 18 and 29 years old with Graves' hyperthyroidism. The genes are TRBV6-2 or TRBV6-3 and TRBJ2-3; D is undetermined. The CDR3 here is CASTFGDTQYF. The DNA for the CDR3 is TGTGCCAGCACCTTCGGCGATACGCAGTATTTT.